Shown below are 16 T cell receptor beta chains from a single sample sequenced in a study of T-cell reconstitution after alpha-beta-depleted transplantation in children. The TCRbeta library was prepared with unique molecular identifiers. TCRdb used MiXCR to reprocess the PCR reads, holding one entry per CDR3 protein. The sample includes 500,000 to 750,000 distinct CDR3 sequences, 25% to 30% of them seen just once. The material was PBMCs, obtained before TCRalphabeta/CD19-depleted stem cell transplant. Source of these receptors: a boy less than two years old with Wiskott-Aldrich syndrome, due to receive a stem cell transplant.

The table lists this clonotype with a count of one. The junction does not match germline at one end; this may be a read error. V usage is TRBV20-1 and J usage is TRBJ2-7, with D perhaps TRBD1 (5 bases). The CDR3 runs 10 residues. Germline CDR1 is DFQATT and CDR2 is SNEGSKA (reference sequence). The CDR3 region has the DNA TGCAGTGCTAGTAACCTATCAAGGGGTTTC. Protein: CSASNLSRGF.

A few counts support this clonotype. This sequence joins TRBV20-1 and TRBJ1-2; D perhaps matches TRBD1 (5 bases). Germline CDR1 reads DFQATT; CDR2 reads SNEGSKA (reference sequence). V was pared by 2 bases and J by 4 bases, with 11 bases between. This CDR3 region has 13 residues. The CDR3 spells CSARTGTAYGYTF. CDR3 DNA: TGCAGTGCTAGAACCGGGACCGCCTATGGCTACACCTTC.

The chain combines TRBV25-1 with TRBJ1-6, with unresolved D. Between the trimmed V and J ends, which lost 5 bases and 3 bases, there was a span of 5 bases. The CDR3 runs 13 residues. In germline, CDR1 is MGHDK, CDR2 SYGVNS. As DNA, the CDR3 is TGTGCCAGCAGTCAGCACTATAATTCACCCCTCCACTTT. Amino acids: CASSQHYNSPLHF.

The gene calls are TRBV5-1 and TRBJ2-5; 8 positions match TRBD1. J gave up 6 bases and V 1 base, and 8 bases lay outside the gene matches. The germline gives CDR1 SGHRS, CDR2 YFSETQ. The CDR3 spans 15 residues. In DNA, the CDR3 is TGCGCCAGCAGCTTGCAGGGACAGGTAGAGAAGACCCAGTACTTC. Residues: CASSLQGQVEKTQYF.

The gene calls are TRBV6-1 and TRBJ2-1, with 7 positions matching TRBD2. The germline V gene encodes CDR1 MNHNS and CDR2 SASEGT. V lost 7 bases to trimming and J lost 0 bases; unmatched junction nucleotides: 6. This CDR3 has 15 amino acids. The CDR3 DNA reads as TGTGCCAGCACCCTGCGGACTAGCTCCTACAATGAGCAGTTCTTC. Encoded protein: CASTLRTSSYNEQFF.

This clonotype was picked up a small number of times. This chain joins TRBV29-1 and TRBJ2-1; 9 bases align to TRBD2. The CDR3 runs to 15 residues. The V segment lost 5 bases and the J segment 8 bases; nucleotides outside the gene matches: 13. CDR1 SQVTM and CDR2 ANQGSEA come from the germline V gene. CDR3 nucleotides: TGCAGCGTTCGCCGGCTGGTAGCGGGAGAGGATGAGCAGTTCTTC. It translates to CSVRRLVAGEDEQFF.

The rearrangement links TRBV7-6 to TRBJ2-5, with no clear D. V lost 1 base and J lost 5, with 14 bases in between. CDR1 is SGHVS and CDR2 is FNYEAQ in the germline V gene. CDR3 length: 15 residues. CDR3 nucleotide sequence: TGTGCCAGCAGCTTAGGAACGGTTCGGCGGGAGACCCAGTACTTC. Its protein is CASSLGTVRRETQYF.

This clonotype came up many times. The chain is built from TRBV5-1 and TRBJ2-7; TRBD2 aligns across 8 bases. This CDR3 is 14 amino acids long. V lost 0 bases to trimming and J lost 4 bases; unmatched junction nucleotides: 3. Looked up from germline, CDR1 is SGHRS and CDR2 is YFSETQ. CDR3 protein: CASSLGGLAYEQYF. The CDR3 DNA reads TGCGCCAGCAGCTTGGGTGGACTAGCTTACGAGCAGTACTTC.

This sequence joins TRBV4-1 and TRBJ2-1; perhaps TRBD2 as D (6 bases). The CDR3 totals 20 residues. V lost 0 bases, J lost 4 bases, and 25 bases lay in between. Germline CDR1 reads MGHRA; CDR2 reads YSYEKL. The CDR3 region is CASSQDQARRRGSGYNEQFF. The CDR3 DNA is TGCGCCAGCAGCCAAGACCAAGCCCGGCGCCGGGGGTCGGGATACAATGAGCAGTTCTTC.

The chain combines TRBV12-3 or TRBV12-4 with TRBJ1-4; unclear D gene. This CDR3 has 16 residues. The V end lost 2 bases, the J end lost 0 bases, and 10 bases lay between the germline ends. For the CDR3, the DNA is TGTGCCAGCAGTTTAAAGTGGAATCCAACTAATGAAAAACTGTTTTTT. Translated: CASSLKWNPTNEKLFF.

This clonotype was picked up a small number of times. CDR3 amino acids: CASSKVDKVETQYF. In nucleotides, the CDR3 is TGTGCCAGCAGTAAGGTAGATAAGGTTGAGACCCAGTACTTC. The chain combines TRBV7-9 with TRBJ2-5, with no clear D. The ends were cut back, 6 bases at V and 5 bases at J, with 16 bases in the middle. The CDR3 totals 14 residues. CDR1 SEHNR and CDR2 FQNEAQ come from the germline V gene (reference sequence).

CDR3 in amino acids: CASSFTGGGGYTF. The CDR3 DNA sequence: TGTGCCAGCAGTTTCACAGGGGGCGGCGGCTACACCTTC. V is TRBV12-3 or TRBV12-4 and J is TRBJ1-2, with 9 bases that match TRBD1. J gave up 8 bases and V 3 bases, and 4 bases lay outside the gene matches. The CDR3 is 13 amino acids.

This clonotype was detected a few times. V and J are TRBV7-2 and TRBJ2-3; unclear D gene. V was pared by 5 bases and J by 0 bases, with 15 bases between. The CDR3 runs to 16 residues. Per germline, CDR1 SGHTA and CDR2 FQGNSA. CDR3: CASSQPLGLSTDTQYF. The CDR3 DNA reads TGTGCCAGCAGCCAACCCCTCGGGCTAAGCACAGATACGCAGTATTTT.

This clonotype has a handful of counts. This chain connects TRBV12-3 or TRBV12-4 to TRBJ2-3, with a tentative D call TRBD2 (7 bases). V lost 2 bases and J 5 bases, leaving 14 bases between the germline ends. CDR3 size: 15 residues. The CDR3 nucleotides are TGTGCCAGCAGTTTAAGGGGGAGGGCCGTAGATACGCAGTATTTT. Protein sequence: CASSLRGRAVDTQYF.

This clonotype has only a few counts. The rearrangement uses TRBV5-1 and TRBJ1-2, with a weak D call TRBD1 (6 bases). The CDR3 totals 14 residues. V was cut by 0 bases and J by 1 base, with 7 bases left in between. Per germline, CDR1 SGHRS and CDR2 YFSETQ. CDR3 coding DNA: TGCGCCAGCAGCTTGGCGGACAGTAACTATGGCTACACCTTC. This sequence encodes CASSLADSNYGYTF.

The CDR3 here is CATSDLGNEQFF. The CDR3 DNA is TGTGCCACCAGTGATTTGGGCAATGAGCAGTTCTTC. The V gene is TRBV24-1, the J gene TRBJ2-1; D gene unclear. V dropped 0 bases and J dropped 6 bases, with 2 bases sitting between them. The CDR3 has 12 amino acids. Germline assignment: CDR1 KGHDR and CDR2 SFDVKD.